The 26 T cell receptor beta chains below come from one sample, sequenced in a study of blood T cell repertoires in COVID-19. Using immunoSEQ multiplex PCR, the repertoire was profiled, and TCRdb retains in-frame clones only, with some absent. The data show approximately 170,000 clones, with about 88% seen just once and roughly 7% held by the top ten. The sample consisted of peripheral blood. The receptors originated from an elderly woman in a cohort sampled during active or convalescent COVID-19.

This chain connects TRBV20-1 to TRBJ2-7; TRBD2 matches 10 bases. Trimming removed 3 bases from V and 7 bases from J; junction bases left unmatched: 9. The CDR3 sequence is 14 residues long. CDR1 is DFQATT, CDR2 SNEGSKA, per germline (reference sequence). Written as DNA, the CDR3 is TGCAGTGCTAGTGGGCTAGCGGGGGCAGGGGAGCAGTACTTC. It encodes CSASGLAGAGEQYF.

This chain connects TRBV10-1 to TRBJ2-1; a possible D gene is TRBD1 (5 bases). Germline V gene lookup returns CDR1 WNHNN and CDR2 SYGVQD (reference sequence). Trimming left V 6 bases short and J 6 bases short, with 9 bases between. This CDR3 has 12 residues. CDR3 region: CASSPQGNEQFF. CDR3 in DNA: TGCGCCAGCAGCCCCCAGGGCAATGAGCAGTTCTTC.

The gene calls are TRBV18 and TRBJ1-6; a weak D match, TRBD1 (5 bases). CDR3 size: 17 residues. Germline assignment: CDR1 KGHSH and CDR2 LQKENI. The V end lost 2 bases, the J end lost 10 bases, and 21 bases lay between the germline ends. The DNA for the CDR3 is TGTGCCAGCTCACCAAGTTCGGCCGGGACTTTTCGGTCACCCCTCCACTTT. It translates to CASSPSSAGTFRSPLHF.

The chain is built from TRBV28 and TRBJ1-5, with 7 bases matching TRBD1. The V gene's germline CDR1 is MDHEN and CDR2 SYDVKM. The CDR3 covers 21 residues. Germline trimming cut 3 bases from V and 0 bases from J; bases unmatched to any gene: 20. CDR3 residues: CASSFSYRPPRRGHSNQPQHF. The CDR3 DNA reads TGTGCCAGCAGTTTTAGCTACCGCCCTCCCCGGAGGGGGCATAGCAATCAGCCCCAGCATTTT.

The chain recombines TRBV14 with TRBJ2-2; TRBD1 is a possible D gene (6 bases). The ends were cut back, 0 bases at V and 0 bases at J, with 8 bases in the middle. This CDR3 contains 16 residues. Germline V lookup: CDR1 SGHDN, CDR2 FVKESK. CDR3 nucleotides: TGTGCCAGCAGCCAAGAGGGGACATCGAACACCGGGGAGCTGTTTTTT. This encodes CASSQEGTSNTGELFF.

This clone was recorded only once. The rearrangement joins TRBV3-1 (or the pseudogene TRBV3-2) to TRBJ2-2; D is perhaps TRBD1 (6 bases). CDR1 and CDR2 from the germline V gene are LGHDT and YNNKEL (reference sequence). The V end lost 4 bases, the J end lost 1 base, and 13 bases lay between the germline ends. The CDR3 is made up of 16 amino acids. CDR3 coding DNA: TGTGCCAGCAGCCCAAGACAGGCGTTGAACACCGGGGAGCTGTTTTTT. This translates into CASSPRQALNTGELFF.

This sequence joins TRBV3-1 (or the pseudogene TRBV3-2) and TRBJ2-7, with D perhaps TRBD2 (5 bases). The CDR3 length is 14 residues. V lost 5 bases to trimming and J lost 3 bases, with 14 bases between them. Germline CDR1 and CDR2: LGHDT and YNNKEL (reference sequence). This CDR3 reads CASSIQTGNYEQYF. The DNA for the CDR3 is TGTGCCAGCAGCATTCAGACCGGGAACTACGAGCAGTACTTC.

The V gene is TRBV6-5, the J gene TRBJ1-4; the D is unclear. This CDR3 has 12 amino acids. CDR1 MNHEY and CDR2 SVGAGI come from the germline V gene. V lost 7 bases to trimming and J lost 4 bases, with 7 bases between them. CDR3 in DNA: TGTGCCAGCACTGTTAGTAATGAAAAACTGTTTTTT. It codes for CASTVSNEKLFF.

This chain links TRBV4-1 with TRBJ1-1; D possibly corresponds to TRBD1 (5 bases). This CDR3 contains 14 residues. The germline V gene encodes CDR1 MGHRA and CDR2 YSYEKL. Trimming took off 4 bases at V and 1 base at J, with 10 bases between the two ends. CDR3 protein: CASSLRQTNTEAFF. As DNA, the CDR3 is TGCGCCAGCAGCCTTCGACAGACGAACACTGAAGCTTTCTTT.

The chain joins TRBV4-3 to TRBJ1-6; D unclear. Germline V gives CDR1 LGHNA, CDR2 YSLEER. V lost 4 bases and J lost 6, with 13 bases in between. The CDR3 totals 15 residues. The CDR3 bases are TGCGCCAGCAGCCGAGTTCAGCGGGCTAATTCACCCCTCCACTTT. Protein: CASSRVQRANSPLHF.

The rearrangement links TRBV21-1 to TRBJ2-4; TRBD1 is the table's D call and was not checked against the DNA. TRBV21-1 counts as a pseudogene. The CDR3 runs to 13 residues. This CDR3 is CASSKSGGSIQYF. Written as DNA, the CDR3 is TGTGCCAGCAGCAAATCAGGGGGCAGCATTCAGTACTTC.

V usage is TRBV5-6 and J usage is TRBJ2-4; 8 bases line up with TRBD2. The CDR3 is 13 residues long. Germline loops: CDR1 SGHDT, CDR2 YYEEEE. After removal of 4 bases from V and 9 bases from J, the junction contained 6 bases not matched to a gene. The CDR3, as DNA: TGTGCCAGCAGCGGCACGGGAGGGTTCATTCAGTACTTC. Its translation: CASSGTGGFIQYF.

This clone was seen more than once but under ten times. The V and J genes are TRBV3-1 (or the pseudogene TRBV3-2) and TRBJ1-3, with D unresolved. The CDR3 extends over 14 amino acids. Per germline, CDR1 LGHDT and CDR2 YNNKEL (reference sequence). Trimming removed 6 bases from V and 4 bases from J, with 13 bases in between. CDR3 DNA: TGTGCCAGCAGGCTAGAAAGAGGAGGAAACACCATATATTTT. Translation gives CASRLERGGNTIYF.

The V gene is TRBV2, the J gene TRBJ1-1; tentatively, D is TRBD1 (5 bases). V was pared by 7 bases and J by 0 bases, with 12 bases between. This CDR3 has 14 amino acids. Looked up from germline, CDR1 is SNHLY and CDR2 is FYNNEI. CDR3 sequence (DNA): TGTGCCAGCATTCAGGGTTCCATGAACACTGAAGCTTTCTTT. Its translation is CASIQGSMNTEAFF.

The CDR3, as DNA: TGTGCCAGCAGCCTCGACAGGTATGGCTACACCTTC. Its protein product is CASSLDRYGYTF. This chain links TRBV3-1 (or the pseudogene TRBV3-2) with TRBJ1-2, with a weak D call TRBD1 (6 bases). CDR3 size: 12 residues. Germline V gives CDR1 LGHDT, CDR2 YNNKEL (reference sequence). V lost 4 bases, J lost 5 bases, and 8 bases lay in between.

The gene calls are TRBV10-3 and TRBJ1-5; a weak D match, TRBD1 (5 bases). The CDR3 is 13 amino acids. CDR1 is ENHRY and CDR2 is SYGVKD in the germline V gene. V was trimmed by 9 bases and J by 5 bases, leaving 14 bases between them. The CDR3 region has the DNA TGTGCCATGAGGGGCGGGGTAGATCAGCCCCAGCATTTT. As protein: CAMRGGVDQPQHF.

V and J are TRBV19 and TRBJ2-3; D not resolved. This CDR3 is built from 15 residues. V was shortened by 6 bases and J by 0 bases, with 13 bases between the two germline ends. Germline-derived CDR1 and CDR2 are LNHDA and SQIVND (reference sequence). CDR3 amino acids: CASSTETLSTDTQYF. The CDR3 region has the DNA TGTGCCAGTAGCACCGAGACACTTAGCACAGATACGCAGTATTTT.

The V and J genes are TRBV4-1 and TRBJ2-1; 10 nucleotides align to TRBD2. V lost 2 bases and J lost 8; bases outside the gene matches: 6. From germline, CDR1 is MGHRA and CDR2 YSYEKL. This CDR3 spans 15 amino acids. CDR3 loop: CASSQQAGGLDEQFF. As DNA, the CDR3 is TGCGCCAGCAGCCAACAAGCGGGAGGGCTTGATGAGCAGTTCTTC.

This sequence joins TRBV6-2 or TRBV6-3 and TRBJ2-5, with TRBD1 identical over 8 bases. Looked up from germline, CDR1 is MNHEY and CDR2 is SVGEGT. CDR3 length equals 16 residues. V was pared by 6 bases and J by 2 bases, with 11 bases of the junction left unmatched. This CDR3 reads CASSSDRVYGQETQYF. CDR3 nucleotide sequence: TGTGCCAGCAGCTCGGACAGGGTCTATGGGCAAGAGACCCAGTACTTC.

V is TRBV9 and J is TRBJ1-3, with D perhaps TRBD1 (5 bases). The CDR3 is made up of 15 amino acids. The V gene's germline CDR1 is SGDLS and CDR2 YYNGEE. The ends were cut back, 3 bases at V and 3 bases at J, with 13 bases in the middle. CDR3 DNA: TGTGCCAGCAGCGACAGGAGTCAACGTGGAAACACCATATATTTT. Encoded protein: CASSDRSQRGNTIYF.

The CDR3 is CASSPIQGAQETQYF. DNA of the CDR3: TGTGCCAGCAGCCCAATACAGGGGGCTCAAGAGACCCAGTACTTC. V usage is TRBV11-2 and J usage is TRBJ2-5; 9 nucleotides match TRBD1. There are 15 residues in the CDR3. V was clipped by 5 bases and J by 2 bases; unmatched bases: 6. From germline, CDR1 is SGHAT and CDR2 FQNNGV.

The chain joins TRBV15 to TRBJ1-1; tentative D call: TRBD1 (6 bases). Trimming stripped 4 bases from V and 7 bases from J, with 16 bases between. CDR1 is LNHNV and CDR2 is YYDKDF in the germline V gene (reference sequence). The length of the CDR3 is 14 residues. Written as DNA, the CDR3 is TGTGCCACCAGCATGGGTACAGGGTTCATTGAAGCTTTCTTT. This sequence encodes CATSMGTGFIEAFF. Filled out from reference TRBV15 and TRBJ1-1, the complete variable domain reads DAMVIQNPRYQVTQFGKPVTLSCSQTLNHNVMYWYQQKSSQAPKLLFHYYDKDFNNEADTPDNFQSRRPNTSFCFLDIRSPGLGDTAMYLCATSMGTGFIEAFFGQGTRLTVV.

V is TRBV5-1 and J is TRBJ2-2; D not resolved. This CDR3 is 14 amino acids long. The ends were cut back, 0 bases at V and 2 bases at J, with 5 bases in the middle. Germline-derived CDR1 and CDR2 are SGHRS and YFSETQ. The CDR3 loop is CASSLDSNTGELFF. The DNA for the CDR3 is TGCGCCAGCAGCTTGGACAGTAACACCGGGGAGCTGTTTTTT. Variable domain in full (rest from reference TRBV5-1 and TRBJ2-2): KAGVTQTPRYLIKTRGQQVTLSCSPISGHRSVSWYQQTPGQGLQFLFEYFSETQRNKGNFPGRFSGRQFSNSRSEMNVSTLELGDSALYLCASSLDSNTGELFFGEGSRLTVL.

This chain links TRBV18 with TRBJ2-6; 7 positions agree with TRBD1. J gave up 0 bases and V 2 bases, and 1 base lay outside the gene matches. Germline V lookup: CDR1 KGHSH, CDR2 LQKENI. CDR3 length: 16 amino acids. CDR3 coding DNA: TGTGCCAGCTCACCAGGACAGGTCTCTGGGGCCAACGTCCTGACTTTC. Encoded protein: CASSPGQVSGANVLTF. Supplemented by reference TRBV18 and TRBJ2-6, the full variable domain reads NAGVMQNPRHLVRRRGQEARLRCSPMKGHSHVYWYRQLPEEGLKFMVYLQKENIIDESGMPKERFSAEFPKEGPSILRIQQVVRGDSAAYFCASSPGQVSGANVLTFGAGSRLTVL.

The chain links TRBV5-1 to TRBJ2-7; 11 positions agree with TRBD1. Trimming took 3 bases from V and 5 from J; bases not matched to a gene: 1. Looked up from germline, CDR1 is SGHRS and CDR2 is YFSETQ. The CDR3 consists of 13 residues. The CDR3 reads CASSSGQGDEQYV. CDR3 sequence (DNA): TGCGCCAGCAGCTCGGGACAGGGGGACGAGCAGTACGTC.

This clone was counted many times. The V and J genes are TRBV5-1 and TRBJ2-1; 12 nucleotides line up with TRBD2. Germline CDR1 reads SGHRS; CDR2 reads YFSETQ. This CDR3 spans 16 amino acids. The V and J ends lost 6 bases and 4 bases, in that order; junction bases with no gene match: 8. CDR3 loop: CASTLTGTSGYNEQFF. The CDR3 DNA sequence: TGCGCCAGCACCCTTACCGGGACTAGCGGGTACAATGAGCAGTTCTTC.